This TCR beta chain was identified in a study of T-cell memory formation after mild COVID-19. Study-level background: Largely, TCR clusters stayed within a single donor. Study observations and caveats: Second-wave clones reaching peak frequency on day 37 lacked confirmed SARS-CoV-2 specificity. Clones which contracted sat mainly in CM and EM if CD4+, and in EMRA if CD8+.

Note on this clonotype: No antigen is known for it.

TCRdb reprocessed the 5' RACE reads with MiXCR, giving one entry per CDR3 protein. The data contain 130,000 to 150,000 distinct CDR3 sequences, less than 20% of them singletons. Looked up from germline, CDR1 is MGHDK and CDR2 is SYGVNS. The CDR3 runs to 14 residues. Losses at the gene ends were 4 bases for V and 10 bases for J; bases not matched to a gene: 13. The rearrangement links TRBV25-1 to TRBJ2-7, with 7 bases matching TRBD1. The TCR was taken from an adult woman who had mild COVID-19 (a few samples of this study predate the infection). Cell type and time point are not known. The sequenced material came from PBMCs or a T cell subset sorted from them (not recorded which). The CDR3 here is CASSVTGVTLLQYF. The CDR3 DNA reads as TGTGCCAGCAGTGTTACAGGGGTCACCCTCCTTCAGTACTTC.